This T cell receptor beta chain comes out of a study of graft-versus-host responses after intestinal transplantation. Study-wide context: Anti-thymocyte globulin was used for induction in all recipients, who then took tacrolimus and steroids for approximately 3 years.

Study outcomes and limitations: Graft-versus-host to host-versus-graft clonal ratios in allografts were high in patients with graft-donor T cell macrochimerism. The highest levels of circulating GvH clones went along with early declines in HvG clones after transplant. Investigators detected GvH clones in recipient marrow, with some emerging earlier in ileum or blood.

With 4 bases removed from V and 9 bases from J, the gap between germline ends came to 6 bases. Germline CDR1 is LGHNT and CDR2 is FRNRAP. CDR3 size: 11 residues. Clones were sequenced by immunoSEQ multiplex PCR, and TCRdb holds only the in-frame ones, with some missing. The data hold over 20,000 clones, with roughly 92% observed a single time. For this clone: No antigen is known for it.

The sample in question was PBMCs, obtained about 250 days after intestinal transplant. The chain is built from TRBV12-5 and TRBJ2-2; D gene unclear. The source of this sequence is a human patient who received an intestinal transplant, so some T cells may come from the graft donor. The CDR3 DNA reads TGTGCTAGTGGTTCCGACCGGGAGCTGTTTTTT. Translation: CASGSDRELFF.